The 9 T cell receptor beta chains below all came from one sample that was sequenced in a study of healthy donors' naive CD4 and CD8 T cells. A linear amplification protocol produced the TCR libraries from 400 to 550 ng of total RNA. TCRdb passed the reads through MiXCR, listing each CDR3 protein once. This sample has around 180,000 distinct CDR3 sequences, with 65% to 75% found just once. Sequencing was carried out using naive CD4+ and CD8+ T cells sorted from blood, pooled from several donors. These receptor sequences come from a pool of human donors in good health; the sample pools cells from several healthy donors.

This chain links TRBV19 with TRBJ2-3, with a weak D call TRBD1 (5 bases). Looked up from germline, CDR1 is LNHDA and CDR2 is SQIVND (reference sequence). Trimming took off 5 bases at V and 4 bases at J, with 7 bases between the two ends. CDR3 length: 12 residues. CDR3 residues: CASSPRADTQYF. In DNA, the CDR3 is TGTGCCAGTAGTCCCAGGGCAGATACGCAGTATTTT.

This chain connects TRBV12-3 or TRBV12-4 to TRBJ2-2; D is unresolved. V dropped 6 bases and J dropped 3 bases, with 11 bases sitting between them. The CDR3 sequence is 14 residues long. CDR3 loop: CASSLSGYTGELFF. CDR3 in DNA: TGTGCCAGCAGCCTCTCCGGGTACACCGGGGAGCTGTTTTTT.

The genes are TRBV18 and TRBJ1-2; possible D gene TRBD1, 5 bases. V gave up 6 bases and J gave up 2 bases, with 10 bases separating them. CDR1 KGHSH and CDR2 LQKENI come from the germline V gene. The CDR3 sequence is 13 residues long. The DNA for the CDR3 is TGTGCCAGCTCTCAGGGAGCAAACTATGGCTACACCTTC. Residues: CASSQGANYGYTF.

The chain combines TRBV5-8 with TRBJ2-1; the D is unclear. V was clipped by 2 bases and J by 7 bases, with 7 bases between them. Germline loops: CDR1 SGHTS, CDR2 YDEGEE. The length of the CDR3 is 12 residues. CDR3 sequence (DNA): TGTGCCAGCAGCTTAACCCCTAATGAGCAGTTCTTC. Encoded protein: CASSLTPNEQFF. The full variable domain, its missing parts supplied by reference TRBV5-8 and TRBJ2-1, is EAGVTQSPTHLIKTRGQQATLRCSPISGHTSVYWYQQALGLGLQFLLWYDEGEERNRGNFPPRFSGRQFPNYSSELNVNALELEDSALYLCASSLTPNEQFFGPGTRLTVL.

This clonotype was detected only a few times. V is TRBV10-3 and J is TRBJ1-6, with D unresolved. The CDR3 loop spans 14 amino acids. Per germline, CDR1 ENHRY and CDR2 SYGVKD. The V and J ends lost 2 bases and 11 bases respectively, with 13 bases between them. The CDR3 region has the DNA TGTGCCATCAGTGAGGACGTCAAGAGTACACCCCTCCACTTT. Translation gives CAISEDVKSTPLHF.

CDR3 amino acids: CSVVGGHEQFF. The CDR3 DNA is TGCAGCGTTGTGGGGGGACATGAGCAGTTCTTC. The chain recombines TRBV29-1 with TRBJ2-1; maybe TRBD2 (6 bases). CDR1 and CDR2 from the germline V gene are SQVTM and ANQGSEA. CDR3 length equals 11 residues. Trimming removed 4 bases from V and 8 bases from J, with 9 bases in between.

This clonotype was counted a few times. The V call is TRBV29-1, the J call TRBJ2-1; D gene ambiguous. V was pared by 4 bases and J by 6 bases, with 7 bases between. Germline lookup yields CDR1 SQVTM and CDR2 ANQGSEA. This CDR3 is built from 11 residues. CDR3 nucleotides: TGCAGCGTTGCGACGGCCAATGAGCAGTTCTTC. It translates to CSVATANEQFF.

The chain links TRBV6-2 or TRBV6-3 to TRBJ2-7, with D hard to call. Germline V lookup: CDR1 MNHEY, CDR2 SVGEGT. The V and J ends lost 2 bases and 2 bases respectively, with 7 bases between them. The CDR3 is 13 amino acids. The CDR3 reads CASSYGKAYEQYF. The CDR3 DNA reads as TGTGCCAGCAGTTACGGCAAGGCCTACGAGCAGTACTTC.

This clonotype was recorded only once. A junction end diverges from the germline sequence, so it may reflect a read error. The chain uses TRBV7-8 and TRBJ1-1; 11 positions agree with TRBD1. Per the germline V gene, CDR1 is SGHVS and CDR2 is FQNEAQ. The length of the CDR3 is 14 residues. CDR3 residues: CASSTGTGGTEALF. CDR3 nucleotides: TGTGCCAGCAGCACCGGGACAGGGGGAACTGAAGCTCTCTTT. The variable domain in full, completed from reference TRBV7-8 and TRBJ1-1, reads GAGVSQSPRYKVAKRGQDVALRCDPISGHVSLFWYQQALGQGPEFLTYFQNEAQLDKSGLPSDRFFAERPEGSVSTLKIQRTQQEDSAVYLCASSTGTGGTEALFGQGTRLTVV.